This T cell receptor (beta chain) is from a study of cytomegalovirus exposure and HLA in healthy donors. This CDR3 has 17 residues. Germline V gene lookup returns CDR1 LNHNV and CDR2 YYDKDF (reference sequence). Trimming took 1 base from V and 0 from J; bases not matched to a gene: 4. Clones were read by immunoSEQ multiplex PCR, and TCRdb kept only the in-frame ones, dropping some. The sample has around 120,000 clones, 85% to 90% seen once. General study points: A few of the chains that were CMV-associated were confirmed in vitro to be specific for CMV antigens. For most TCR sequences rarity was the rule, although some public TCRs occurred in many donors. First-cohort TCR clusters were later found to tend to co-occur in the 120 validation repertoires. Investigators reported around 150 TCR beta chains as tied to cytomegalovirus.

As to this clone: The antigen is undetermined.

The receptor comes from a young woman in good health and CMV-seropositive. The J gene is TRBJ2-5, the V gene TRBV15, with 11 positions matching TRBD2. The sample taken for sequencing was PBMCs. This CDR3 reads CATSRVASGGYQETQYF. CDR3 DNA sequence: TGTGCCACCAGCAGAGTAGCTAGCGGGGGGTACCAAGAGACCCAGTACTTC. Complete variable domain (other parts from reference TRBV15 and TRBJ2-5): DAMVIQNPRYQVTQFGKPVTLSCSQTLNHNVMYWYQQKSSQAPKLLFHYYDKDFNNEADTPDNFQSRRPNTSFCFLDIRSPGLGDTAMYLCATSRVASGGYQETQYFGPGTRLLVL.